These 29 T cell receptor beta chains were all obtained from the same sample, sequenced in a study of Ad26.COV2.S vaccination and SARS-CoV-2 variants. The table came from immunoSEQ multiplex PCR; TCRdb's copy has only in-frame clones and leaves some out. The data contain under 150,000 clones, more than 80% of them singletons. Sample: peripheral blood, taken after recovery from COVID-19. All receptors come from a human donor who had recovered from COVID-19.

A single count supports this clone. The genes are TRBV24-1 and TRBJ1-2; 7 bases are a match to TRBD1. Germline V lookup: CDR1 KGHDR, CDR2 SFDVKD. The junction had 10 bases not matched to a gene; V was cut back by 2 bases and J by 5 bases. The CDR3 loop spans 16 amino acids. Here the CDR3 reads CATSDSRQGPRYGYTF. The CDR3, as DNA: TGTGCCACCAGTGATTCAAGACAGGGTCCGAGGTATGGCTACACCTTC.

The chain couples TRBV19 to TRBJ1-1; D is undetermined. The CDR3 has 15 amino acids. The germline gives CDR1 LNHDA, CDR2 SQIVND (reference sequence). Trimming removed 3 bases at V and 0 bases at J, with 11 bases between. Here the CDR3 reads CASSIEGRLNTEAFF. CDR3 coding DNA: TGTGCCAGTAGTATCGAAGGCAGGCTGAACACTGAAGCTTTCTTT. Complete variable domain (other parts from reference TRBV19 and TRBJ1-1): DGGITQSPKYLFRKEGQNVTLSCEQNLNHDAMYWYRQDPGQGLRLIYYSQIVNDFQKGDIAEGYSVSREKKESFPLTVTSAQKNPTAFYLCASSIEGRLNTEAFFGQGTRLTVV.

This sequence joins TRBV27 and TRBJ2-1, with 9 bases that match TRBD1. The germline V gene has CDR1 MNHEY and CDR2 SMNVEV (reference sequence). This CDR3 contains 15 residues. Unmatched junction bases numbered 5, after V lost 4 bases and J lost 4 bases. The CDR3 loop reads CASSSPGQGYNEQFF. In DNA form, the CDR3 reads TGTGCCAGCAGTTCCCCGGGACAGGGTTACAATGAGCAGTTCTTC.

This rearrangement joins TRBV28 to TRBJ1-1; possibly TRBD1 for D (5 bases). CDR1 and CDR2 from the germline V gene are MDHEN and SYDVKM. Trimming shortened V by 5 bases and J by 0 bases, and 19 bases separated the two germline ends. CDR3 length equals 17 residues. DNA for the CDR3: TGTGCCAGCAGTCCCAGGGAAAAACTAACTTTGAACACTGAAGCTTTCTTT. It codes for CASSPREKLTLNTEAFF.

The J gene is TRBJ2-7, the V gene TRBV3-1 (or the pseudogene TRBV3-2); 9 nucleotides agree with TRBD1. Unmatched junction bases numbered 8, after V lost 5 bases and J lost 3 bases. The V gene's germline CDR1 is LGHDT and CDR2 YNNKEL (reference sequence). The CDR3 has 15 amino acids. This chain's CDR3 is CASSTLPGQGYEQYF. CDR3 in DNA: TGTGCCAGCAGCACACTACCGGGACAGGGCTACGAGCAGTACTTC.

V usage is TRBV2 and J usage is TRBJ1-1; 7 positions agree with TRBD1. The V gene's germline CDR1 is SNHLY and CDR2 FYNNEI. The CDR3 consists of 13 residues. Unmatched junction bases numbered 10, after V lost 7 bases and J lost 8 bases. CDR3 amino acids: CASNGRGSGEAFF. CDR3 DNA: TGTGCCAGCAATGGCAGGGGGAGTGGAGAAGCTTTCTTT.

The table lists this clone with a few counts. This sequence joins TRBV19 and TRBJ1-1; D call uncertain. With 1 base removed from V and 0 bases from J, the gap between germline ends came to 3 bases. The CDR3 has 13 residues. Germline CDR1 is LNHDA and CDR2 is SQIVND (reference sequence). In nucleotides, the CDR3 is TGTGCCAGTAGTATAGCAGTGAACACTGAAGCTTTCTTT. As protein: CASSIAVNTEAFF.

This sequence joins TRBV2 and TRBJ2-7; 7 positions agree with TRBD1. Trimming removed 2 bases from V and 3 bases from J; junction bases left unmatched: 4. The length of the CDR3 is 14 residues. CDR1 and CDR2 from the germline V gene are SNHLY and FYNNEI. The CDR3 DNA follows: TGTGCCAGCAGTGAACAGGGGGTGCTCTACGAGCAGTACTTC. Translated: CASSEQGVLYEQYF. The whole variable domain, filled in from reference TRBV2 and TRBJ2-7, reads EPEVTQTPSHQVTQMGQEVILRCVPISNHLYFYWYRQILGQKVEFLVSFYNNEISEKSEIFDDQFSVERPDGSNFTLKIRSTKLEDSAMYFCASSEQGVLYEQYFGPGTRLTVT.

This sequence joins TRBV10-2 and TRBJ2-7; maybe TRBD2 (5 bases). V was pared by 3 bases and J by 4 bases, with 13 bases between. The germline V gene has CDR1 WSHSY and CDR2 SAAADI. This CDR3 is 14 amino acids long. The CDR3 DNA is TGCGCCAGCAGTGACGCTAGCTCTTCATACGAGCAGTACTTC. Translating it yields CASSDASSSYEQYF.

V is TRBV19 and J is TRBJ1-3; perhaps TRBD1 as D (5 bases). CDR1 LNHDA and CDR2 SQIVND come from the germline V gene (reference sequence). The CDR3 is made up of 12 amino acids. The V and J ends lost 3 bases and 7 bases respectively, with 7 bases between them. The CDR3 spells CASSIGTNTIYF. In DNA, the CDR3 is TGTGCCAGTAGTATCGGGACCAACACCATATATTTT.

The chain joins TRBV18 to TRBJ2-7; a weak D match, TRBD2 (5 bases). CDR3 length: 15 amino acids. Germline V gene data show CDR1 as KGHSH and CDR2 as LQKENI. Trimming took 3 bases from V and 3 from J, leaving 15 bases between them. CDR3: CASSPPGVGDYEQYF. In nucleotides, the CDR3 is TGTGCCAGCTCACCCCCCGGGGTTGGCGACTACGAGCAGTACTTC.

This chain connects TRBV28 to TRBJ1-1; 9 nucleotides align to TRBD1. V lost 6 bases and J lost 11; bases outside the gene matches: 13. Per the germline V gene, CDR1 is MDHEN and CDR2 is SYDVKM. The CDR3 has 14 residues. The CDR3 sequence: CASSSGSIGQGAFF. DNA of the CDR3: TGTGCCAGCAGCTCCGGATCGATTGGACAGGGGGCTTTCTTT.

The genes are TRBV28 and TRBJ2-7, with D perhaps TRBD1 (6 bases). The ends were cut back, 6 bases at V and 4 bases at J, with 13 bases in the middle. The CDR3 spans 13 residues. The germline CDR1 and CDR2 sequences are MDHEN and SYDVKM. This chain's CDR3 is CASSFGTNYEQYF. For the CDR3, the DNA is TGTGCCAGCAGCTTTGGGACAAATTACGAGCAGTACTTC.

In this sample, this clone turned up once. The V and J genes are TRBV2 and TRBJ2-4, with unresolved D. In germline, CDR1 is SNHLY, CDR2 FYNNEI. The V gene lost 6 bases and the J gene lost 0 bases, with 9 bases spanning the gap. This CDR3 has 14 amino acids. The DNA of the CDR3 is TGTGCCAGCAGGGGGTCAGTAGCCAAAAACATTCAGTACTTC. It yields the protein CASRGSVAKNIQYF.

The rearrangement joins TRBV28 to TRBJ1-2, with 8 bases identical to TRBD1. J gave up 4 bases and V 6 bases, and 4 bases lay outside the gene matches. The germline gives CDR1 MDHEN, CDR2 SYDVKM. CDR3 length equals 13 residues. CDR3 DNA: TGTGCCAGCAGCGATACAGGGGGCTATGGCTACACCTTC. Translated, it gives CASSDTGGYGYTF.

The chain links TRBV7-9 to TRBJ1-2; the D is unclear. Per germline, CDR1 SEHNR and CDR2 FQNEAQ (reference sequence). The CDR3 consists of 14 residues. V shed 1 base and J shed 4 bases, with 10 bases lying between them. The CDR3 loop is CASSLGARTYGYTF. For the CDR3, the DNA is TGTGCCAGCAGCTTAGGGGCCCGGACCTATGGCTACACCTTC.

The rearrangement joins TRBV15 to TRBJ1-2; D is ambiguous. CDR1 and CDR2 from the germline V gene are LNHNV and YYDKDF (reference sequence). Trimming left V 4 bases short and J 1 base short, with 13 bases between. The CDR3 contains 15 residues. Here the CDR3 reads CATSTFFGVNYGYTF. The CDR3 region has the DNA TGTGCCACCAGCACATTCTTTGGGGTTAACTATGGCTACACCTTC. The entire variable domain, with the rest obtained from reference TRBV15 and TRBJ1-2, is as follows: DAMVIQNPRYQVTQFGKPVTLSCSQTLNHNVMYWYQQKSSQAPKLLFHYYDKDFNNEADTPDNFQSRRPNTSFCFLDIRSPGLGDTAMYLCATSTFFGVNYGYTFGSGTRLTVV.

This chain links TRBV4-1 with TRBJ1-6, with D perhaps matching TRBD1 (5 bases). The CDR3 spans 17 residues. Looked up from germline, CDR1 is MGHRA and CDR2 is YSYEKL. V shed 0 bases and J shed 0 bases, with 9 bases lying between them. CDR3 in amino acids: CASSQEWGSSYNSPLHF. The CDR3 bases are TGCGCCAGCAGCCAAGAGTGGGGGAGCTCCTATAATTCACCCCTCCACTTT.

V gene TRBV5-6 combines with J gene TRBJ1-4; D is unclear. Germline lookup yields CDR1 SGHDT and CDR2 YYEEEE. V was pared by 0 bases and J by 4 bases, with 7 bases between. The CDR3 runs 14 residues. The CDR3 loop is CASSLGRLNEKLFF. For the CDR3, the DNA is TGTGCCAGCAGCTTGGGCAGGCTTAATGAAAAACTGTTTTTT. Complete variable domain (other parts from reference TRBV5-6 and TRBJ1-4): DAGVTQSPTHLIKTRGQQVTLRCSPKSGHDTVSWYQQALGQGPQFIFQYYEEEERQRGNFPDRFSGHQFPNYSSELNVNALLLGDSALYLCASSLGRLNEKLFFGSGTQLSVL.

The table lists this clone with a count of one. CDR3 loop: CASSPPSGYNEQFF. CDR3 nucleotide sequence: TGCGCCAGCAGCCCCCCCTCAGGGTACAATGAGCAGTTCTTC. This sequence joins TRBV4-1 and TRBJ2-1, with D possibly TRBD1 on 5 matching bases. Trimming removed 4 bases at V and 4 bases at J, with 11 bases between. This CDR3 is built from 14 residues. Germline values: CDR1 MGHRA, CDR2 YSYEKL.

The V gene is TRBV30, the J gene TRBJ1-2; TRBD1 agrees at 9 bases. V shed 4 bases and J 4 bases; nucleotides not matched to a gene: 13. Germline-derived CDR1 and CDR2 are GTSNPN and SVGIG (reference sequence). This CDR3 comprises 16 residues. This CDR3 is CAWMGTGFFGAYGYTF. CDR3 sequence (DNA): TGTGCCTGGATGGGGACAGGGTTTTTCGGGGCCTATGGCTACACCTTC.

V usage is TRBV2 and J usage is TRBJ1-5; D gene uncertain. Trimming cost V 1 base and J 6 bases, with 13 bases left between them. This CDR3 is built from 15 residues. Germline loops: CDR1 SNHLY, CDR2 FYNNEI. CDR3 sequence: CASSEDHHPGQPQHF. The CDR3 DNA reads as TGTGCCAGCAGTGAAGATCACCACCCCGGTCAGCCCCAGCATTTT.

This clone is a singleton in its sample. The chain has TRBV29-1 and TRBJ2-5, with unresolved D. Germline V gene sequence: CDR1 SQVTM, CDR2 ANQGSEA. The CDR3 length is 14 residues. With 0 bases removed from V and 4 bases from J, the gap between germline ends came to 12 bases. The CDR3 sequence: CSVEDFQARETQYF. The CDR3 nucleotides are TGCAGCGTTGAAGATTTTCAAGCGAGAGAGACCCAGTACTTC.

This clone was found a few times. The CDR3 here is CASSQDPIGTYNEQFF. As DNA, the CDR3 is TGCGCCAGCAGCCAAGACCCCATCGGAACCTACAATGAGCAGTTCTTC. The chain is built from TRBV4-3 and TRBJ2-1, with D hard to call. CDR1 is LGHNA and CDR2 is YSLEER in the germline V gene. Trimming left V 0 bases short and J 2 bases short, with 11 bases between. There are 16 residues in the CDR3.

The J gene is TRBJ1-4, the V gene TRBV25-1; possible D gene TRBD1, 5 bases. The CDR3 loop spans 14 amino acids. Germline V lookup: CDR1 MGHDK, CDR2 SYGVNS. V lost 2 bases and J 8 bases, leaving 12 bases between the germline ends. The CDR3 DNA is TGTGCCAGCAGTGAAAAGAGCTGGGGGGAAAAACTGTTTTTT. It codes for CASSEKSWGEKLFF.

The chain combines TRBV10-3 with TRBJ2-5; 8 bases align to TRBD1. The CDR3 is made up of 13 amino acids. The V gene end was trimmed by 4 bases and the J gene end by 4 bases; junction bases not matched to a gene: 2. Germline V gene data show CDR1 as ENHRY and CDR2 as SYGVKD. The CDR3 DNA sequence: TGTGCCATCAGTGCAGGGGGCCTAGAGACCCAGTACTTC. Translating it yields CAISAGGLETQYF.

This chain uses TRBV24-1 with TRBJ1-5, with D hard to call. Germline-derived CDR1 and CDR2 are KGHDR and SFDVKD. The CDR3 extends over 12 amino acids. Trimming pared 4 bases from V and 7 bases from J, leaving 7 bases between. CDR3: CATSDSGQPQHF. For the CDR3, the DNA is TGTGCCACCAGTGACTCGGGACAGCCCCAGCATTTT.

The chain joins TRBV11-3 to TRBJ1-2; possibly TRBD1 for D (6 bases). CDR3 length: 14 amino acids. The V end was cut by 4 bases, the J end by 6 bases, with 15 bases between. Germline CDR1 SGHNT, CDR2 YENEEA. The CDR3 here is CASSWPSGVDGYTF. The CDR3 DNA reads TGTGCCAGCAGCTGGCCTTCAGGGGTAGATGGCTACACCTTC.

The chain has TRBV24-1 and TRBJ2-3; the D gene is possibly TRBD1 (6 bases). Trimming took off 4 bases at V and 1 base at J, with 8 bases between the two ends. The CDR3 has 14 amino acids. Looked up from germline, CDR1 is KGHDR and CDR2 is SFDVKD. The CDR3 loop reads CATSDRQGTDTQYF. The CDR3 DNA is TGTGCCACCAGTGACCGACAGGGCACAGATACGCAGTATTTT.